This TCR beta chain was obtained from a study of cytomegalovirus exposure and HLA in healthy donors. In regard to this clone: Antigen specificity is unknown.

Study conclusions and caveats: In a later analysis, compared with equally common non-associated chains, HLA-associated beta chains were more expanded. Trimming of TCR beta V- and J-genes showed a link, identified in a later analysis, to a missense DCLRE1C variant. Overall, roughly 170 TCR beta chains were annotated as cytomegalovirus-associated. It was in a later analysis that TCR association rates were seen to vary by HLA locus, highest for DRB1 and lowest for HLA-C.

Germline assignment: CDR1 LGHNA and CDR2 YNFKEQ. Trimming removed 0 bases from V and 12 bases from J; junction bases left unmatched: 7. There are 15 residues in the CDR3. The study ran its PCR with 60 Vbeta and 13 Jbeta primers. Assay used: immunoSEQ multiplex PCR; TCRdb lists only in-frame clones, some missing. This sample has 150,000 to 160,000 clones; 82% occur once, and the top ten carry around 7%. V usage is TRBV4-2 and J usage is TRBJ2-1; 11 bases line up with TRBD2. This TCR came from a woman between 45 and 65 years old in good health and CMV-seropositive. Sample: PBMCs. The chain's CDR3 is CASSQDQLAGAMQFF. As DNA, the CDR3 is TGTGCCAGCAGCCAAGATCAACTAGCGGGGGCAATGCAGTTCTTC.